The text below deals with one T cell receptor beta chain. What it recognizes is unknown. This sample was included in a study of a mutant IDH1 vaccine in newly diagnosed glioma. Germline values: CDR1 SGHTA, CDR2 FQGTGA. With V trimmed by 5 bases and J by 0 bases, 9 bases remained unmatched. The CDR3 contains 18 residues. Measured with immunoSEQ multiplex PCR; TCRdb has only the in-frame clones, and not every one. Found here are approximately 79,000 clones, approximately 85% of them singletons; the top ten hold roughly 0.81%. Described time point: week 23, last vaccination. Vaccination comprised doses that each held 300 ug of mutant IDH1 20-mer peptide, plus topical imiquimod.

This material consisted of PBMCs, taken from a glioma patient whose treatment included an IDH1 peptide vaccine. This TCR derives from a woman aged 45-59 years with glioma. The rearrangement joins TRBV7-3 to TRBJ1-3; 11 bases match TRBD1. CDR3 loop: CASSPGQGASPSGNTIYF. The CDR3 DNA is TGTGCCAGCAGCCCCGGACAGGGGGCTTCACCCTCTGGAAACACCATATATTTT. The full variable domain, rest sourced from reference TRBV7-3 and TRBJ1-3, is GAGVSQTPSNKVTEKGKYVELRCDPISGHTALYWYRQSLGQGPEFLIYFQGTGAADDSGLPNDRFFAVRPEGSVSTLKIQRTERGDSAVYLCASSPGQGASPSGNTIYFGEGSWLTVV.